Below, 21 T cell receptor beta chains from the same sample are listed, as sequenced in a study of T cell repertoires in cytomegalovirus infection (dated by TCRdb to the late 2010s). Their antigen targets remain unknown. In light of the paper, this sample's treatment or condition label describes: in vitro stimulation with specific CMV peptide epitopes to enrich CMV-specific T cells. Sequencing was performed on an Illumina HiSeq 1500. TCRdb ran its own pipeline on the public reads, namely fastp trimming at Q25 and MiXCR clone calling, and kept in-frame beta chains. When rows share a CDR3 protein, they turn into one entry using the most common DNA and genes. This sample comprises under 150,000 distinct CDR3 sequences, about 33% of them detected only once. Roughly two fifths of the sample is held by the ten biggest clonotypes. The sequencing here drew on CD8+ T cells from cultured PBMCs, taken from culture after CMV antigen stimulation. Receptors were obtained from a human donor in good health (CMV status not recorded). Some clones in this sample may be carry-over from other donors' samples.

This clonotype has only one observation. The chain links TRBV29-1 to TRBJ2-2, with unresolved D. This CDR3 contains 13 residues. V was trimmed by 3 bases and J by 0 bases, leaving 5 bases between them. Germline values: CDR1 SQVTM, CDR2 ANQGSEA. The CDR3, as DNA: TGCAGCGTTGAGCGGACGAACACCGGGGAGCTGTTTTTT. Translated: CSVERTNTGELFF.

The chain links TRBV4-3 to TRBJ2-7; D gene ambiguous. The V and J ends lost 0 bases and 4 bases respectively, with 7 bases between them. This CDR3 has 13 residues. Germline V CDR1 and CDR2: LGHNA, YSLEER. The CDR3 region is CASSQDSHYEQYF. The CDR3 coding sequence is TGCGCCAGCAGCCAAGATTCCCATTACGAGCAGTACTTC.

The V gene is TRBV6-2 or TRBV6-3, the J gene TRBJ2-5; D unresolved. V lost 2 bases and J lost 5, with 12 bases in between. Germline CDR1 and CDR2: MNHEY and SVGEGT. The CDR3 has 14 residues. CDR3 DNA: TGTGCCAGCAGTTACGTTAGCAACGTTGAGACCCAGTACTTC. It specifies CASSYVSNVETQYF.

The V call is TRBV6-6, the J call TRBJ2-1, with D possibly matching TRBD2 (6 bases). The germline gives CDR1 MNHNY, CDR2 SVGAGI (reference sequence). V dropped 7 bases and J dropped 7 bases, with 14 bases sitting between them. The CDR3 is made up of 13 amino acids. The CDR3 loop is CASNPSSVNEQFF. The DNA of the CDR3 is TGTGCCAGCAACCCTTCTAGCGTAAATGAGCAGTTCTTC.

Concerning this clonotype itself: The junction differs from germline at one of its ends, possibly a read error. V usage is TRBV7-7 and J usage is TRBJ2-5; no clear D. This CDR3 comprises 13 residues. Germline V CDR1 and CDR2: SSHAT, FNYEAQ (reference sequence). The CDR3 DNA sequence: TGTGCTAGCAGCTTAAACCTACAAGAGACCCAGTACTTC. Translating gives CASSLNLQETQYF.

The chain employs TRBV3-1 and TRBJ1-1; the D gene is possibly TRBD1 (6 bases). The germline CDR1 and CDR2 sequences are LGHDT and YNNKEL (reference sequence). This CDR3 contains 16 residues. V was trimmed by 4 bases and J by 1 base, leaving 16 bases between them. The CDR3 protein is CASSPSHLDRNTEAFF. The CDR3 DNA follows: TGTGCCAGCAGCCCATCCCATTTGGACAGGAACACTGAAGCTTTCTTT.

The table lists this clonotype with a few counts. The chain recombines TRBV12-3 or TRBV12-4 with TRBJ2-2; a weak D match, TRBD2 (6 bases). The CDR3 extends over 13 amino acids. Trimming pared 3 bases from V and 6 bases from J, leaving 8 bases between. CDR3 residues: CASSFSSAGELFF. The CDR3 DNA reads TGTGCCAGCAGTTTTTCTAGCGCCGGGGAGCTGTTTTTT.

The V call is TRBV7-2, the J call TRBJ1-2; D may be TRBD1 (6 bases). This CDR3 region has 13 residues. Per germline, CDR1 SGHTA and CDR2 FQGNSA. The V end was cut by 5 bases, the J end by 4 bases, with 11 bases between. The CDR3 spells CASSPTGIYGYTF. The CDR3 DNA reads TGTGCCAGCAGCCCAACAGGGATCTATGGCTACACCTTC. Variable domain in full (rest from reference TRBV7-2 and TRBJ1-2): GAGVSQSPSNKVTEKGKDVELRCDPISGHTALYWYRQSLGQGLEFLIYFQGNSAPDKSGLPSDRFSAERTGGSVSTLTIQRTQQEDSAVYLCASSPTGIYGYTFGSGTRLTVV.

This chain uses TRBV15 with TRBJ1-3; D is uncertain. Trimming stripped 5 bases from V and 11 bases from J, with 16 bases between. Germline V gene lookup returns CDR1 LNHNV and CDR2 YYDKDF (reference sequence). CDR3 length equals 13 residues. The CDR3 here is CATSPTGVDAIYF. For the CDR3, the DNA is TGTGCCACCAGCCCTACGGGAGTCGACGCCATATATTTT.

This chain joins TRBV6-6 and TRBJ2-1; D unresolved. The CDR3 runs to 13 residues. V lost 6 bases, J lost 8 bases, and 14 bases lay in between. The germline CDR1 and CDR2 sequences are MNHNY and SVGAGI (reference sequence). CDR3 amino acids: CASSTPGHHEQFF. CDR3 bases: TGTGCCAGCAGCACCCCAGGTCACCATGAGCAGTTCTTC.

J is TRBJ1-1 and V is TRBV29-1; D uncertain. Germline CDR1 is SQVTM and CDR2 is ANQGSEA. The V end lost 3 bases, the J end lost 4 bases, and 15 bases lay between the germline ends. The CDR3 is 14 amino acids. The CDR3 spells CSVDRREGSTEAFF. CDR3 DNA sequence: TGCAGCGTTGATCGGCGGGAGGGCAGCACTGAAGCTTTCTTT.

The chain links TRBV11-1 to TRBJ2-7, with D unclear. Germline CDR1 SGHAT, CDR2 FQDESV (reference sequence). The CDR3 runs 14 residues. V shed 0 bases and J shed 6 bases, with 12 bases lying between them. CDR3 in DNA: TGTGCCAGCAGCTTAGCGCCTGCAGGTTCCGAGCAGTACTTC. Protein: CASSLAPAGSEQYF.

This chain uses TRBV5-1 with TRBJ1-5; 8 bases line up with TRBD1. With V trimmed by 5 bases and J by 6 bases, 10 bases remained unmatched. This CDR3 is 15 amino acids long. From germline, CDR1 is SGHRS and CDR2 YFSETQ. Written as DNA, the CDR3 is TGCGCCAGCAGAGCGACAGGGGAAATCGGTCAGCCCCAGCATTTT. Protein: CASRATGEIGQPQHF.

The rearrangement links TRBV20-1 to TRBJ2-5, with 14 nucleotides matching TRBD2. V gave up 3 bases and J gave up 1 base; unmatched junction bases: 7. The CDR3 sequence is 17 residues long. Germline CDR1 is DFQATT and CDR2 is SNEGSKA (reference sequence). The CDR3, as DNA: TGCAGTGCTAGGACTAGCGGGGGGGCCGTCGGCCAAGAGACCCAGTACTTC. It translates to CSARTSGGAVGQETQYF.

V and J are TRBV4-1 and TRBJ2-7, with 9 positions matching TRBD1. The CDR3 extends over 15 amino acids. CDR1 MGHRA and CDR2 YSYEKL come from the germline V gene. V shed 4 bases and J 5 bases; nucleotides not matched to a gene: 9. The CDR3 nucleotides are TGCGCCAGCAGCCCCGGGACAGGGAGCTTCCACGAGCAGTACTTC. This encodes CASSPGTGSFHEQYF.

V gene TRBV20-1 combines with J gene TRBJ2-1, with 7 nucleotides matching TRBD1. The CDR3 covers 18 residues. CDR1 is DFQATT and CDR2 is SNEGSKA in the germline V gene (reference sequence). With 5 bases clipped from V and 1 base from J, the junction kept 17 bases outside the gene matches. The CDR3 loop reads CSAVRDSPLGLSYNEQFF. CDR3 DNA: TGCAGTGCTGTCCGGGACAGTCCTTTGGGCTTATCCTACAATGAGCAGTTCTTC.

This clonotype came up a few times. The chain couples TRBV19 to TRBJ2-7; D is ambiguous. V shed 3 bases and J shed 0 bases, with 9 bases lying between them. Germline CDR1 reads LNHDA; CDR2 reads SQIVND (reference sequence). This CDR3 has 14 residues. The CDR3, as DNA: TGTGCCAGTAGTATCACCGATGTCTCCTACGAGCAGTACTTC. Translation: CASSITDVSYEQYF. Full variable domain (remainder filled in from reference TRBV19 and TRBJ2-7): DGGITQSPKYLFRKEGQNVTLSCEQNLNHDAMYWYRQDPGQGLRLIYYSQIVNDFQKGDIAEGYSVSREKKESFPLTVTSAQKNPTAFYLCASSITDVSYEQYFGPGTRLTVT.

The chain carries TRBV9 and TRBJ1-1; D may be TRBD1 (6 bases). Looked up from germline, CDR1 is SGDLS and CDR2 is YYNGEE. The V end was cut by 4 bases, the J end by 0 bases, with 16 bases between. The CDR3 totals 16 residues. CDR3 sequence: CASSPGEELMNTEAFF. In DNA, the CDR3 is TGTGCCAGCAGCCCAGGGGAGGAGTTAATGAACACTGAAGCTTTCTTT. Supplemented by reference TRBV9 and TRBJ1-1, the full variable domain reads DSGVTQTPKHLITATGQRVTLRCSPRSGDLSVYWYQQSLDQGLQFLIQYYNGEERAKGNILERFSAQQFPDLHSELNLSSLELGDSALYFCASSPGEELMNTEAFFGQGTRLTVV.

CDR3 nucleotide sequence: TGTGCCAGCAGTTTATACCCGACAGGGATTGCTAACTATGGCTACACCTTC. It yields the protein CASSLYPTGIANYGYTF. This chain uses TRBV27 with TRBJ1-2, with 7 bases fitting TRBD1. The CDR3 has 17 amino acids. J was trimmed by 0 bases and V by 1 base; bases with no gene match: 8. Germline lookup yields CDR1 MNHEY and CDR2 SMNVEV (reference sequence).

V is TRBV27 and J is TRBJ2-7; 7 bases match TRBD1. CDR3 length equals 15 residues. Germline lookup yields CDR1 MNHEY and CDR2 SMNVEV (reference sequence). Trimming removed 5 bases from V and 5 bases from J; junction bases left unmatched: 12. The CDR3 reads CASSPPGRGIDEQYF. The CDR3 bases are TGTGCCAGCAGTCCCCCGGGCAGGGGGATCGACGAGCAGTACTTC.

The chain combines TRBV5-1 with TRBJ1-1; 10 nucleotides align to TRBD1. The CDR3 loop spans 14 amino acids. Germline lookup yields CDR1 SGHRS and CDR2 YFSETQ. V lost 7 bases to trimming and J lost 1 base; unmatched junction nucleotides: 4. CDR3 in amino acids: CASGTGESNTEAFF. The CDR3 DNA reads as TGCGCCAGCGGGACAGGGGAATCGAACACTGAAGCTTTCTTT.